Listed here are 25 T cell receptor beta chains from one sample, sequenced in a study of T-cell memory formation after mild COVID-19. MiXCR was run by TCRdb on the 5' RACE reads, yielding one entry per CDR3 protein. The data show just under 550,000 distinct CDR3 sequences, roughly 21% seen once. The sequenced sample consisted of PBMCs or a T cell subset sorted from them (not recorded which). Receptors were obtained from an adult woman who had mild COVID-19 (a few samples of this study predate the infection). Cell type and time point are not known.

This rearrangement joins TRBV29-1 to TRBJ1-1, with TRBD1 matching over 11 bases. The trim removed 7 bases at V and 5 bases at J, leaving 6 bases unmatched. This CDR3 has 13 residues. Looked up from germline, CDR1 is SQVTM and CDR2 is ANQGSEA. The CDR3 DNA follows: TGCAGCGCCCTCGGGACAGGGGGTACTGAAGCTTTCTTT. It specifies CSALGTGGTEAFF.

This clonotype turned up a few times. This chain links TRBV7-3 with TRBJ2-5; the D gene is possibly TRBD2 (6 bases). The germline V gene has CDR1 SGHTA and CDR2 FQGTGA. Trimming removed 5 bases at V and 4 bases at J, with 11 bases between. This CDR3 has 13 residues. The CDR3 region is CASSTSFLETQYF. CDR3 in DNA: TGTGCCAGCAGCACTAGCTTCTTAGAGACCCAGTACTTC.

This clonotype appeared a few times. This chain uses TRBV12-3 or TRBV12-4 with TRBJ2-5; tentatively, D is TRBD1 or TRBD2 (5 bases each). V lost 5 bases and J 4 bases, leaving 14 bases between the germline ends. The length of the CDR3 is 14 residues. CDR3 sequence reads: CASSQSGAGETQYF. The CDR3, as DNA: TGTGCCAGCAGTCAGTCCGGGGCAGGAGAGACCCAGTACTTC.

A few counts support this clonotype. The V gene is TRBV30, the J gene TRBJ2-5; D is perhaps TRBD1 or TRBD2 (6 bases each). V lost 3 bases and J lost 5, with 16 bases in between. The CDR3 is made up of 14 amino acids. Germline V gene sequence: CDR1 GTSNPN, CDR2 SVGIG (reference sequence). CDR3 nucleotides: TGTGCCTGGAGCCTAAGCCGGGGGCGGGAGACCCAGTACTTC. This translates into CAWSLSRGRETQYF.

This chain joins TRBV5-1 and TRBJ2-2; no clear D gene. The CDR3 sequence is 15 residues long. The germline gives CDR1 SGHRS, CDR2 YFSETQ. V dropped 2 bases and J dropped 0 bases, with 8 bases sitting between them. CDR3: CASSLWLTNTGELFF. Here the CDR3 DNA reads TGCGCCAGCAGCTTATGGCTAACGAACACCGGGGAGCTGTTTTTT.

This clonotype was recorded a few times. The chain carries TRBV15 and TRBJ2-7, with D perhaps TRBD2 (6 bases). Germline V lookup: CDR1 LNHNV, CDR2 YYDKDF (reference sequence). The length of the CDR3 is 15 residues. V was trimmed by 8 bases and J by 1 base, leaving 18 bases between them. The CDR3 reads CATADGAGYSYEQYF. The CDR3 region has the DNA TGTGCCACCGCAGACGGGGCGGGATATTCCTACGAGCAGTACTTC.

The chain recombines TRBV9 with TRBJ1-1, with D unclear. CDR1 and CDR2 from the germline V gene are SGDLS and YYNGEE. V gave up 1 base and J gave up 0 bases, with 10 bases separating them. The CDR3 is made up of 15 amino acids. The CDR3 coding sequence is TGTGCCAGCAGCGTATTAGAGAACATGAACACTGAAGCTTTCTTT. Translated: CASSVLENMNTEAFF.

This chain uses TRBV12-3 or TRBV12-4 with TRBJ2-6; D remains unclear. This CDR3 is built from 15 residues. V was trimmed by 5 bases and J by 0 bases, leaving 8 bases between them. CDR3 loop: CASSHASSGANVLTF. The CDR3 nucleotides are TGTGCCAGCAGTCACGCCAGCTCTGGGGCCAACGTCCTGACTTTC.

There are a few counts of this clonotype. The J gene is TRBJ1-3, the V gene TRBV4-3; TRBD1 might be the D (6 bases). V was cut by 4 bases and J by 2 bases, with 12 bases left in between. The germline CDR1 and CDR2 sequences are LGHNA and YSLEER. The CDR3 runs 15 residues. The CDR3 here is CASSPYRVPGNTIYF. The DNA of the CDR3 is TGCGCCAGCAGCCCCTACAGGGTCCCTGGAAACACCATATATTTT.

In this sample, this clonotype turned up a few times. V usage is TRBV28 and J usage is TRBJ2-2; D might be TRBD1 or TRBD2, each matching 5 bases. Between the trimmed V and J ends, which lost 3 bases and 0 bases, there was a span of 14 bases. CDR1 is MDHEN and CDR2 is SYDVKM in the germline V gene. This CDR3 is built from 17 residues. The CDR3 loop reads CASSFGVWGTNTGELFF. The CDR3 DNA follows: TGTGCCAGCAGTTTTGGGGTTTGGGGGACGAACACCGGGGAGCTGTTTTTT. Drawing the rest from reference TRBV28 and TRBJ2-2, the complete variable domain is DVKVTQSSRYLVKRTGEKVFLECVQDMDHENMFWYRQDPGLGLRLIYFSYDVKMKEKGDIPEGYSVSREKKERFSLILESASTNQTSMYLCASSFGVWGTNTGELFFGEGSRLTVL.

The rearrangement uses TRBV29-1 and TRBJ2-1; TRBD1 matches at 12 bases. Looked up from germline, CDR1 is SQVTM and CDR2 is ANQGSEA. The CDR3 has 18 residues. V was clipped by 1 base and J by 0 bases; unmatched bases: 7. CDR3 nucleotide sequence: TGCAGCGTTGAAGCTTGGGGGACAGGGGGCTTCTCCTACAATGAGCAGTTCTTC. Translation: CSVEAWGTGGFSYNEQFF.

This clonotype occurred a few times. The CDR3 here is CASSFDRVALHF. The CDR3 nucleotides read TGTGCCAGCAGCTTCGACAGGGTGGCCCTCCACTTT. The rearrangement joins TRBV7-2 to TRBJ1-6; 7 nucleotides align to TRBD1. The V gene's germline CDR1 is SGHTA and CDR2 FQGNSA. The V gene end was trimmed by 3 bases and the J gene end by 14 bases; junction bases not matched to a gene: 4. There are 12 residues in the CDR3. The full variable domain, in which reference TRBV7-2 and TRBJ1-6 provide the parts outside the CDR3, is GAGVSQSPSNKVTEKGKDVELRCDPISGHTALYWYRQSLGQGLEFLIYFQGNSAPDKSGLPSDRFSAERTGGSVSTLTIQRTQQEDSAVYLCASSFDRVALHFGNGTRLTVT.

This clonotype has only a few counts. The V gene is TRBV7-3, the J gene TRBJ2-1; TRBD1 might be the D (6 bases). The V end lost 5 bases, the J end lost 0 bases, and 11 bases lay between the germline ends. Germline lookup yields CDR1 SGHTA and CDR2 FQGTGA. CDR3 size: 15 residues. DNA of the CDR3: TGTGCCAGCAGCCCGGACAGTGGCTCCTACAATGAGCAGTTCTTC. It codes for CASSPDSGSYNEQFF.

The CDR3 protein is CASNTTGDCNEKLFF. The CDR3 DNA is TGCGCCAGCAACACAACAGGGGACTGTAATGAAAAACTGTTTTTT. V is TRBV10-1 and J is TRBJ1-4; 7 bases agree with TRBD1. CDR3 size: 15 residues. V gave up 7 bases and J gave up 4 bases; unmatched junction bases: 9. Germline CDR1 and CDR2: WNHNN and SYGVQD (reference sequence).

This clonotype was recorded a few times. This sequence joins TRBV7-2 and TRBJ1-5, with 9 bases fitting TRBD1. CDR3 length equals 15 residues. Germline V CDR1 and CDR2: SGHTA, FQGNSA. Germline trimming cut 4 bases from V and 7 bases from J; bases unmatched to any gene: 8. The CDR3 reads CASSSPQGANQPQHF. In DNA, the CDR3 is TGTGCCAGCAGCTCGCCACAGGGGGCTAACCAGCCCCAGCATTTT.

The genes are TRBV3-1 and TRBJ1-1, with D unresolved. Germline V gene data show CDR1 as LGHDT and CDR2 as YNNKEL (reference sequence). The CDR3 loop spans 14 amino acids. The V end lost 1 base, the J end lost 5 bases, and 11 bases lay between the germline ends. CDR3 DNA: TGTGCCAGCAGCCAAGGCGCGGGTTGGACTGAAGCTTTCTTT. Residues: CASSQGAGWTEAFF.

The chain recombines TRBV12-3 or TRBV12-4 with TRBJ2-7; tentatively, D is TRBD2 (5 bases). CDR3 length: 13 amino acids. V lost 5 bases and J 8 bases, leaving 16 bases between the germline ends. The CDR3 protein is CASSPSLSGKQYF. The CDR3 DNA follows: TGTGCCAGCAGTCCCTCTCTCTCGGGGAAGCAGTACTTC.

This clonotype has only a few counts. V usage is TRBV10-3 and J usage is TRBJ1-6, with 7 bases fitting TRBD1. Germline V lookup: CDR1 ENHRY, CDR2 SYGVKD. With 3 bases clipped from V and 14 bases from J, the junction kept 10 bases outside the gene matches. CDR3 length: 14 amino acids. The CDR3 nucleotides are TGTGCCATCAGTGAAAGGGGGACAGCCACCTCCCTCCACTTT. Its protein product is CAISERGTATSLHF.

The chain is built from TRBV5-4 and TRBJ2-1; 10 positions match TRBD1. J gave up 6 bases and V 4 bases, and 7 bases lay outside the gene matches. Germline assignment: CDR1 SGHNT and CDR2 YYREEE (reference sequence). CDR3 length: 15 residues. CDR3 DNA: TGTGCCAGCAGCGGTGGACAGGGGGGTTTCAATGAGCAGTTCTTC. It specifies CASSGGQGGFNEQFF.

This clonotype has only a few counts. The genes are TRBV5-8 and TRBJ2-7; D may match TRBD1 or TRBD2 (5 bases each). The germline V gene encodes CDR1 SGHTS and CDR2 YDEGEE. V shed 7 bases and J shed 10 bases, with 27 bases lying between them. This CDR3 has 15 amino acids. In DNA form, the CDR3 reads TGTGCCAGCCCCTCGAGGGCAGGGCTAGATACGAGACAGTACTTC. It is translated as CASPSRAGLDTRQYF. The whole variable domain, filled in from reference TRBV5-8 and TRBJ2-7, reads EAGVTQSPTHLIKTRGQQATLRCSPISGHTSVYWYQQALGLGLQFLLWYDEGEERNRGNFPPRFSGRQFPNYSSELNVNALELEDSALYLCASPSRAGLDTRQYFGPGTRLTVT.

The V and J genes are TRBV5-6 and TRBJ2-1; 10 nucleotides agree with TRBD1. After removal of 3 bases from V and 1 base from J, the junction contained 7 bases not matched to a gene. Germline loops: CDR1 SGHDT, CDR2 YYEEEE. The CDR3 covers 17 residues. The CDR3 bases are TGTGCCAGCAGCTGGGACAGGGGCGTAGGTTCCTACAATGAGCAGTTCTTC. Protein sequence: CASSWDRGVGSYNEQFF.

There are a few counts of this clonotype. The chain combines TRBV12-3 or TRBV12-4 with TRBJ1-2; D gene uncertain. This CDR3 contains 11 residues. V was shortened by 4 bases and J by 3 bases, with 3 bases between the two germline ends. DNA for the CDR3: TGTGCCAGCAGTTCTTACTATGGCTACACCTTC. Translation gives CASSSYYGYTF.

V and J are TRBV6-5 and TRBJ2-3; TRBD1 aligns across 7 bases. Looked up from germline, CDR1 is MNHEY and CDR2 is SVGAGI. This CDR3 has 16 residues. After removal of 6 bases from V and 0 bases from J, the junction contained 9 bases not matched to a gene. CDR3 nucleotide sequence: TGTGCCAGCAGGACAGGGCTGATCACTAGCACAGATACGCAGTATTTT. Protein: CASRTGLITSTDTQYF.

The rearrangement joins TRBV6-4 to TRBJ2-3; TRBD1 might be the D (5 bases). The CDR3 totals 15 residues. Trimming removed 3 bases at V and 0 bases at J, with 10 bases between. Germline CDR1 is MRHNA and CDR2 is SNTAGT. In DNA form, the CDR3 reads TGTGCCAGCAGTGAACAGGTTACTAGCACAGATACGCAGTATTTT. Translation gives CASSEQVTSTDTQYF.

The V call is TRBV12-3 or TRBV12-4, the J call TRBJ2-7; TRBD2 matches at 10 bases. The CDR3 runs to 12 residues. The V segment lost 2 bases and the J segment 12 bases; nucleotides outside the gene matches: 4. The CDR3 region has the DNA TGTGCCAGCAGTTTACCTAGCGGGAGACCGTACTTC. Protein sequence: CASSLPSGRPYF.